One sample yielded the 27 T cell receptor beta chains listed below, sequenced in a study of tumor and adjacent non-tumor tissue in lung cancer. The library came from three nested PCR rounds adapted from ARM-PCR protocols. MiXCR, applied by TCRdb to the multiplex PCR reads, yields one record per CDR3 protein. Of tens of thousands of distinct CDR3 sequences listed, 72% are singletons. No cell sorting was done before RNA was extracted from the tissue. Sequencing was carried out using lung tumor tissue. The receptors derive from a middle-aged woman with non-small cell lung cancer.

This clonotype was recorded at least ten times. The chain joins TRBV6-6 to TRBJ2-5; no clear D. Germline V gives CDR1 MNHNY, CDR2 SVGAGI (reference sequence). This CDR3 has 12 residues. V lost 5 bases and J lost 1, with 5 bases in between. The DNA of the CDR3 is TGTGCCAGCAGTGGTGTCCAAGAGACCCAGTACTTC. Residues: CASSGVQETQYF.

V gene TRBV4-2 combines with J gene TRBJ1-5, with a weak D call TRBD1 (5 bases). Germline V gives CDR1 LGHNA, CDR2 YNFKEQ. The CDR3 sequence is 20 residues long. Trimming cost V 2 bases and J 3 bases, with 26 bases left between them. The CDR3 nucleotides are TGTGCCAGCAGCCAATATCCCTCGCAGGGAACGTTTCGGATCAATCAGCCCCAGCATTTT. It is translated as CASSQYPSQGTFRINQPQHF.

The chain recombines TRBV6-6 with TRBJ1-4, with D unclear. Germline CDR1 reads MNHNY; CDR2 reads SVGAGI (reference sequence). The CDR3 spans 21 residues. V lost 0 bases, J lost 0 bases, and 23 bases lay in between. CDR3 sequence reads: CASSYSRGGTCHTSTNEKLFF. Written as DNA, the CDR3 is TGTGCCAGCAGTTACTCGAGAGGTGGTACGTGCCACACTTCAACTAATGAAAAACTGTTTTTT.

This clonotype was seen a few times. The chain carries TRBV20-1 and TRBJ1-1, with TRBD1 matching 10 bases. There are 13 residues in the CDR3. Trimming at V came to 4 bases and at J to 5 bases, leaving 4 bases not matched to a gene. CDR1 is DFQATT, CDR2 SNEGSKA, per germline (reference sequence). The CDR3 is CSAKGTGETEAFF. The DNA of the CDR3 is TGCAGTGCTAAAGGGACAGGGGAGACTGAAGCTTTCTTT.

There are many counts of this clonotype. The chain carries TRBV12-3 or TRBV12-4 and TRBJ1-3; tentative D call: TRBD1 (5 bases). V was trimmed by 8 bases and J by 2 bases, leaving 10 bases between them. CDR3 length: 13 residues. The CDR3 is CASRGAAGNTIYF. The CDR3 DNA reads as TGTGCCAGCCGGGGCGCAGCTGGAAACACCATATATTTT.

The J gene is TRBJ2-7, the V gene TRBV20-1, with D maybe TRBD2 (5 bases). Germline V gene data show CDR1 as DFQATT and CDR2 as SNEGSKA (reference sequence). The CDR3 has 13 residues. The V end was cut by 6 bases, the J end by 4 bases, with 16 bases between. CDR3 DNA: TGCAGTGCAACGACTAACGGGGAATACGAGCAGTACTTC. Translation gives CSATTNGEYEQYF.

This clonotype was seen a handful of times. A clone one base away is much larger, so this may be a read error. The chain recombines TRBV14 with TRBJ1-5, with D unresolved. Germline lookup yields CDR1 SGHDN and CDR2 FVKESK. The CDR3 totals 13 residues. The CDR3 DNA sequence: TGTGCCAGCAACCAAGATCTCAATCAGCCCCAGCATTTT. This translates into CASNQDLNQPQHF.

Turning to this clonotype: At one of its ends the junction is not consistent with the germline gene, which may arise from a read error. J is TRBJ1-1 and V is TRBV18; D is ambiguous. The germline CDR1 and CDR2 sequences are KGHSH and LQKENI. The CDR3 spans 12 residues. The CDR3: CASSPSNSEAFF. Here the CDR3 DNA reads TGTGCCAGCTCACCATCGAACAGTGAAGCTTTCTTT.

This clonotype was recorded many times. The V and J genes are TRBV5-4 and TRBJ2-1, with 9 bases identical to TRBD2. CDR3 size: 19 residues. CDR1 is SGHNT and CDR2 is YYREEE in the germline V gene (reference sequence). The trim removed 0 bases at V and 0 bases at J, leaving 10 bases unmatched. CDR3 DNA: TGTGCCAGCAGCTTGGGAACGGGTAGCGGGGGCCACTCCTACAATGAGCAGTTCTTC. Translating it yields CASSLGTGSGGHSYNEQFF.

Note on this clonotype: A read error may account for a junction end that differs from germline. This chain connects TRBV6-2 or TRBV6-3 to TRBJ2-7, with D possibly TRBD2 on 6 matching bases. Germline V CDR1 and CDR2: MNHEY, SVGEGT. The CDR3 consists of 13 residues. In DNA form, the CDR3 reads TGCTCCAGCAGCCCCCCTACTAGCTACGAGCAGTATTTC. It yields the protein CSSSPPTSYEQYF.

The table lists this clonotype with a count of one. This sequence joins TRBV4-1 and TRBJ2-1, with TRBD2 as a possible D gene (6 bases). Trimming removed 6 bases at V and 13 bases at J, with 25 bases between. Germline values: CDR1 MGHRA, CDR2 YSYEKL. This CDR3 has 15 residues. The CDR3 coding sequence is TGCGCCAGCAGATTGGGGCGGGGAACCTACAGTGATCAGTTCTTC. Amino acid sequence: CASRLGRGTYSDQFF.

This sequence joins TRBV5-1 and TRBJ2-3, with a tentative D call TRBD2 (9 bases). This CDR3 spans 15 amino acids. In germline, CDR1 is SGHRS, CDR2 YFSETQ. The V end was cut by 5 bases, the J end by 5 bases, with 18 bases between. The CDR3: CASSTGGSGGDTQYF. The CDR3 coding sequence is TGCGCCAGCAGTACAGGGGGTAGCGGGGGAGATACGCAGTATTTT.

A note on this clonotype: A single base separates this from a much larger clone, so it may be a read error. This chain joins TRBV5-1 and TRBJ2-7; unclear D gene. CDR1 is SGHRS, CDR2 YFSETQ, per germline. Trimming removed 1 base from V and 4 bases from J, with 9 bases in between. The CDR3 extends over 13 amino acids. The CDR3 DNA is TGCGCCAGCAGCTTGACTAAGGGTTACGAGCAGTACTTC. Protein sequence: CASSLTKGYEQYF.

The DNA for the CDR3 is TGTGCCTGGAGTGTGTACGGACAACCCCTCCACTTT. Its protein product is CAWSVYGQPLHF. This chain connects TRBV30 to TRBJ1-6, with a tentative D call TRBD1 (5 bases). CDR1 is GTSNPN and CDR2 is SVGIG in the germline V gene (reference sequence). The V end was cut by 0 bases, the J end by 12 bases, with 9 bases between. The CDR3 consists of 12 residues.

The rearrangement uses TRBV4-2 and TRBJ2-3, with D unresolved. CDR3 length equals 13 residues. Germline values: CDR1 LGHNA, CDR2 YNFKEQ. CDR3 sequence: CTTSQEAEDTQYF. The CDR3 bases are TGTACCACCAGCCAAGAGGCAGAGGATACGCAGTATTTT.

With respect to this clonotype: Relative to the germline gene, one junction end is altered; a read error may explain this. The J gene is TRBJ1-2, the V gene TRBV29-1, with 8 nucleotides matching TRBD1. The CDR3 is made up of 14 amino acids. Germline CDR1 and CDR2: SQVTM and ANQGSEA. The CDR3 protein is CSDEDLGQGYGYTF. The DNA of the CDR3 is TGCAGCGATGAAGATCTTGGACAGGGATATGGTTACACCTTC.

About this clonotype itself: Relative to the germline gene, one junction end is altered; a read error may explain this. The gene calls are TRBV11-2 and TRBJ2-7; maybe TRBD2 (6 bases). The CDR3 runs 15 residues. Germline CDR1 SGHAT, CDR2 FQNNGV. Here the CDR3 DNA reads TGTGCCAGCAGCCACCCCGAGACTAGTGGATACGAGCTGTACTTC. It is translated as CASSHPETSGYELYF.

The chain uses TRBV11-2 and TRBJ2-5, with 7 bases aligning to TRBD1. CDR1 SGHAT and CDR2 FQNNGV come from the germline V gene. This CDR3 region has 15 residues. The ends lost 8 bases at V and 5 bases at J; junction bases unmatched: 14. The CDR3 is CASRSTTGVVETQYF. The CDR3 DNA sequence: TGTGCCAGCCGCTCCACAACAGGGGTCGTGGAGACCCAGTACTTC.

About this clonotype itself: Mismatch with germline at one junction end may stem from a read error. The rearrangement joins TRBV10-3 to TRBJ2-7, with D perhaps assigned TRBD1 or TRBD2 (5 bases each). CDR1 and CDR2 from the germline V gene are ENHRY and SYGVKD. CDR3 length: 18 amino acids. The CDR3, as DNA: TGTACCATCAGTGAGCCCACCTCCGGGATAGGGGTTTCCCACGAGCAGTACTTC. Encoded protein: CTISEPTSGIGVSHEQYF.

The chain is built from TRBV12-3 or TRBV12-4 and TRBJ2-3; no clear D gene. This CDR3 spans 11 amino acids. V lost 6 bases to trimming and J lost 11 bases, with 12 bases between them. CDR3 sequence reads: CASRSPSVQYF. Here the CDR3 DNA reads TGTGCCAGCAGATCCCCTTCAGTGCAGTATTTT.

About this clonotype itself: A much more abundant neighbour one base away suggests this may be a read error. The chain employs TRBV20-1 and TRBJ2-1; D unresolved. CDR3 size: 14 residues. The V and J ends lost 3 bases and 7 bases respectively, with 16 bases between them. Germline V gives CDR1 DFQATT, CDR2 SNEGSKA (reference sequence). The CDR3 DNA sequence: TGCAGTGCTAGGGTCCCAGAGAGGCCTAATGAGCAGTTCTTC. The encoded protein is CSARVPERPNEQFF.

The chain uses TRBV11-2 and TRBJ2-3, with D perhaps matching TRBD2 (6 bases). Trimming took 5 bases from V and 3 from J, leaving 12 bases between them. The germline CDR1 and CDR2 sequences are SGHAT and FQNNGV. This CDR3 comprises 14 residues. This chain's CDR3 is CASSPSAVTDTQYF. DNA of the CDR3: TGTGCCAGCAGCCCTAGCGCTGTTACAGATACGCAGTATTTT. Using reference TRBV11-2 and TRBJ2-3 for the parts outside the CDR3, the full variable domain is EAGVAQSPRYKIIEKRQSVAFWCNPISGHATLYWYQQILGQGPKLLIQFQNNGVVDDSQLPKDRFSAERLKGVDSTLKIQPAKLEDSAVYLCASSPSAVTDTQYFGPGTRLTVL.

This clonotype is medium-sized in the sample. The chain uses TRBV11-3 and TRBJ2-1; TRBD2 is a possible D gene (5 bases). Between the trimmed V and J ends, which lost 4 bases and 4 bases, there was a span of 14 bases. This CDR3 has 15 amino acids. Germline V gene lookup returns CDR1 SGHNT and CDR2 YENEEA. CDR3 loop: CASSSRPGEYNEQFF. The CDR3, as DNA: TGTGCCAGCAGCTCCCGCCCCGGGGAGTACAATGAGCAGTTCTTC.

With regard to this clonotype: The junction shows a germline mismatch at one end, possibly a read error. The V gene is TRBV11-1, the J gene TRBJ2-2, with D perhaps TRBD2 (6 bases). The CDR3 spans 13 residues. Germline CDR1 is SGHAT and CDR2 is FQDESV (reference sequence). CDR3 residues: CASRSREPGELLF. CDR3 coding DNA: TGTGCCAGTAGGTCACGGGAGCCCGGGGAGCTGTTGTTT.

Concerning this clonotype: Here the CDR3 omits its conserved ending phenylalanine or tryptophan, so a read error is the likely source. The chain combines TRBV6-5 with TRBJ2-1; TRBD2 matches 8 bases. Germline V gives CDR1 MNHEY, CDR2 SVGAGI. The CDR3 runs to 15 residues. The CDR3 here is CASSSGSGNHNEQFI. The CDR3 coding sequence is TGTGCCAGCAGTTCCGGTAGCGGGAACCACAATGAACAGTTCATC.

As for this clonotype: The germline gene is not matched at one end of the junction; a read error may be the cause. The rearrangement uses TRBV11-2 and TRBJ2-5; D ambiguous. There are 16 residues in the CDR3. Germline values: CDR1 SGHAT, CDR2 FQNNGV. This chain's CDR3 is CASSLLGRRAQDTQYF. CDR3 DNA: TGTGCCAGTAGCTTACTTGGGCGAAGGGCCCAAGACACCCAGTACTTC.

The CDR3 spells CAINLSSGHTYGYTF. CDR3 DNA: TGTGCCATCAACTTATCTTCGGGACACACCTATGGCTACACCTTC. This sequence joins TRBV11-2 and TRBJ1-2, with a weak D call TRBD1 (6 bases). The ends were cut back, 10 bases at V and 4 bases at J, with 22 bases in the middle. CDR1 SGHAT and CDR2 FQNNGV come from the germline V gene. The CDR3 totals 15 residues.